Included here is one T cell receptor beta chain sequence, with context. Sequencing was performed with immunoSEQ multiplex PCR; in TCRdb, only in-frame clones are kept and a portion is missing. The sample includes about 270,000 clones, roughly 93% seen only once; the top ten take 2% to 2.5%. This sample is part of a study of blood T cell repertoires in COVID-19. Sequencing input: PBMCs or T cells enriched from blood (not recorded which). The sequence came from a woman aged 40-49 years with acute COVID-19.

The CDR3 DNA sequence: TGTGCCAGCAGCTGGACGGGGAGCTCCTACGAGCAGTACTTC. This gives the protein CASSWTGSSYEQYF. The chain employs TRBV6-5 and TRBJ2-7, with D perhaps TRBD2 (5 bases). The CDR3 loop spans 14 amino acids. V was clipped by 6 bases and J by 0 bases, with 12 bases between them. In germline, CDR1 is MNHEY, CDR2 SVGAGI.